These 3 T cell receptor beta chains share one sample of origin, sequenced in a study of early T cells in non-severe SARS-CoV-2 infection (dated by TCRdb to about 2021). Library preparation used 5' RACE. Reads for this sample came from a NextSeq 500. TCRdb reanalyzed the raw reads on its own, using fastp at Q25 for trimming and MiXCR for clone calling, and kept in-frame beta chains. Identical CDR3 protein sequences are pooled into one entry, listed with their most common genes and DNA. The sample contains 60,000 to 75,000 distinct CDR3 sequences, over 3.5% of them found a single time. Approximately 3.7% of the sample comes from the top ten. This specimen was whole blood, taken at baseline. These receptors came from an adult who was a healthcare worker with PCR-confirmed SARS-CoV-2 infection or an uninfected control (not recorded which). The donor label of this sample is uncertain.

This clonotype was detected only a few times. The gene calls are TRBV7-2 and TRBJ2-7; the D gene is possibly TRBD2 (6 bases). The CDR3 is 14 residues long. Trimming took 3 bases from V and 2 from J, leaving 11 bases between them. Germline-derived CDR1 and CDR2 are SGHTA and FQGNSA. DNA of the CDR3: TGTGCCAGCAGCTTCCGGGACTCGGCCTACGAGCAGTACTTC. Its protein is CASSFRDSAYEQYF.

There are many counts of this clonotype. The rearrangement links TRBV20-1 to TRBJ1-2; D remains ambiguous. V dropped 3 bases and J dropped 8 bases, with 13 bases sitting between them. The CDR3 is made up of 12 amino acids. In germline, CDR1 is DFQATT, CDR2 SNEGSKA (reference sequence). In nucleotides, the CDR3 is TGCAGTGCTAGTTTCCACTCTAACGGCTACACCTTC. This translates into CSASFHSNGYTF.

This clonotype was observed a handful of times. The chain carries TRBV14 and TRBJ2-1; 10 nucleotides match TRBD2. The ends lost 1 base at V and 6 bases at J; junction bases unmatched: 6. In germline, CDR1 is SGHDN, CDR2 FVKESK. CDR3 length equals 16 residues. CDR3 nucleotide sequence: TGTGCCAGCAGCCAAGCCCGGACTAGCGGTGGCAATGAGCAGTTCTTC. This sequence encodes CASSQARTSGGNEQFF.